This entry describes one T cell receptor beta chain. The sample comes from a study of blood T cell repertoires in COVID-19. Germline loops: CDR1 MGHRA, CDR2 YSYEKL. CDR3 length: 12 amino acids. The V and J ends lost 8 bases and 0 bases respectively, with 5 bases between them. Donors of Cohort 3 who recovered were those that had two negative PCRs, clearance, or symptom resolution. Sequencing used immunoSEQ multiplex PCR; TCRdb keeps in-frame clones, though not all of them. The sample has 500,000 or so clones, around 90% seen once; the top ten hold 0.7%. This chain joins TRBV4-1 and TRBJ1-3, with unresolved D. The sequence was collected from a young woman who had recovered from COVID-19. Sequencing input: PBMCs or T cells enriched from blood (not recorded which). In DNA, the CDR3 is TGCGCCAGCGGCAGCTCTGGAAACACCATATATTTT. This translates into CASGSSGNTIYF.